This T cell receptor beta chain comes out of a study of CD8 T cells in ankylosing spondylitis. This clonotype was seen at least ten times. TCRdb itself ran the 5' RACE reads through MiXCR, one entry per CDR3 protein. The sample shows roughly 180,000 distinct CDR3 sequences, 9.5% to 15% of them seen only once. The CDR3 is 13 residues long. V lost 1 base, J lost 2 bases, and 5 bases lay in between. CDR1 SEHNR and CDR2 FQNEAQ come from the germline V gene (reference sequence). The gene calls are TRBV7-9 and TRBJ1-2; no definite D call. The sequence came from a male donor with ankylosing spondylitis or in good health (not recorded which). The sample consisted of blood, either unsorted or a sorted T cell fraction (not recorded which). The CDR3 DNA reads TGTGCCAGCAGCTTAGGCCGGAACTATGGCTACACCTTC. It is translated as CASSLGRNYGYTF.